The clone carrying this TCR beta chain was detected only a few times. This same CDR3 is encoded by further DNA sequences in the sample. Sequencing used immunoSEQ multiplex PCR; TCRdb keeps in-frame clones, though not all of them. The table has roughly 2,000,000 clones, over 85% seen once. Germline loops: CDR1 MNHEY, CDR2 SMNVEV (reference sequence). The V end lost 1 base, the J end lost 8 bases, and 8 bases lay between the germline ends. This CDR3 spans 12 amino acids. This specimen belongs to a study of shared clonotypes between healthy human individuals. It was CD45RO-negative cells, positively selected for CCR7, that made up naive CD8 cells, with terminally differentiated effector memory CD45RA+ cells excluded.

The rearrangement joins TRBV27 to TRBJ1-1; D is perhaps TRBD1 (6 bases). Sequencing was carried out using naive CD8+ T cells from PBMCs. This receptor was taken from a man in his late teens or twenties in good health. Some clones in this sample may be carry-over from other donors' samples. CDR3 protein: CASSLLGGEAFF. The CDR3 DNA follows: TGTGCCAGCAGTTTATTGGGGGGCGAAGCTTTCTTT.